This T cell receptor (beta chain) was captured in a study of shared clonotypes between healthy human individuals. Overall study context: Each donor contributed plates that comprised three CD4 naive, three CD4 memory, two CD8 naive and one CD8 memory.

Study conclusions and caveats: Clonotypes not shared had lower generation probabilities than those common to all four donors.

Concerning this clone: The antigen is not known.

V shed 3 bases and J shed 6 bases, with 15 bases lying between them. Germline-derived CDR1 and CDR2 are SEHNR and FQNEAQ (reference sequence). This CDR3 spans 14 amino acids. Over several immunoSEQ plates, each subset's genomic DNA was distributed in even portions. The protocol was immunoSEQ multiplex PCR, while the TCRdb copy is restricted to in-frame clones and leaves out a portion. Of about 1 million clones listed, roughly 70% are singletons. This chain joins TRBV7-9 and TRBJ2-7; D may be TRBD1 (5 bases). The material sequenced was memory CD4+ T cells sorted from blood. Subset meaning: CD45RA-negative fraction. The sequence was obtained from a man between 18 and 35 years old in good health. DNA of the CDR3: TGTGCCAGCAGCTTTCCGGACATTTTGTCCGAGCAGTACTTC. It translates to CASSFPDILSEQYF.